This T cell receptor beta chain stems from a study of blood T cell repertoires in COVID-19. The data were produced by immunoSEQ multiplex PCR, yet TCRdb's version contains in-frame clones alone and is incomplete. The sample contains under 100,000 clones, over 80% of which appear only once. Trimming pared 0 bases from V and 10 bases from J, leaving 15 bases between. CDR3 size: 14 residues. Germline loops: CDR1 ENHRY, CDR2 SYGVKD. The sequence came from a woman in her seventies with acute or convalescent COVID-19. The sequenced sample consisted of peripheral blood. This sequence joins TRBV10-3 and TRBJ1-1; maybe TRBD1 (5 bases). For the CDR3, the DNA is TGTGCCATCAGTGAGTCCGGGGGGAGAGGCGGAGCTTTCTTT. This codes for CAISESGGRGGAFF.